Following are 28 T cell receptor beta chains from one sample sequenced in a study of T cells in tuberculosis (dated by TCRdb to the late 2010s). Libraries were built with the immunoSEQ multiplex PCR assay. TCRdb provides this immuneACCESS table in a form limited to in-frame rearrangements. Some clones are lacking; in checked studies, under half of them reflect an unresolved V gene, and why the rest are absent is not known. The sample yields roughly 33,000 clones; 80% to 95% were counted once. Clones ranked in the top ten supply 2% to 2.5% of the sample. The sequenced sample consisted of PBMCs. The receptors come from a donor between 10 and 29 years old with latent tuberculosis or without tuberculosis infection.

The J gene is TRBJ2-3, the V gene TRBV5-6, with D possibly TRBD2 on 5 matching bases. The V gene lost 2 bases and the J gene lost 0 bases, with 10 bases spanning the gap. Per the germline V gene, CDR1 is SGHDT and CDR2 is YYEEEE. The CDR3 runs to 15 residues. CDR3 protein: CASSFKRPSTDTQYF. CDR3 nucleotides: TGTGCCAGCAGCTTCAAGCGGCCTAGCACAGATACGCAGTATTTT.

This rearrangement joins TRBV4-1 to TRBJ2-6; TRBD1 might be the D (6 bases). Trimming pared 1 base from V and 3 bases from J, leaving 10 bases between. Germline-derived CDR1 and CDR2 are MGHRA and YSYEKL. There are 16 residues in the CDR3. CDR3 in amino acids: CASSQGRTVGANVLTF. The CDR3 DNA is TGCGCCAGCAGCCAAGGGAGGACAGTTGGGGCCAACGTCCTGACTTTC.

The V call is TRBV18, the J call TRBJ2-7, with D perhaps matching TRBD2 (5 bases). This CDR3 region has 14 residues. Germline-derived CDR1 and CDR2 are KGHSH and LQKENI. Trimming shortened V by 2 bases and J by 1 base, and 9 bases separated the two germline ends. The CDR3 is CASSPGRGSYEQYF. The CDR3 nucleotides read TGTGCCAGCTCACCAGGGAGAGGATCCTACGAGCAGTACTTC.

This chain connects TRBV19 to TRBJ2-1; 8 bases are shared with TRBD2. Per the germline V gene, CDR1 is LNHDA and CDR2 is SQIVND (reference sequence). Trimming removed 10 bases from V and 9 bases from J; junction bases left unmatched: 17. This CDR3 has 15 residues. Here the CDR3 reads CATQVGTRHSGEQFF. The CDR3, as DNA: TGTGCCACCCAGGTCGGGACTAGACATTCCGGTGAGCAGTTCTTC.

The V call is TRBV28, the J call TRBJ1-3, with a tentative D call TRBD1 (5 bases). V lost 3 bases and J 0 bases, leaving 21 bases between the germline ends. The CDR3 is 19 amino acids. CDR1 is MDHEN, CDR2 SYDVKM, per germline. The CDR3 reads CASSFSPQGFPLSGNTIYF. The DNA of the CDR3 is TGTGCCAGCAGTTTTAGTCCCCAGGGCTTTCCTCTCTCTGGAAACACCATATATTTT.

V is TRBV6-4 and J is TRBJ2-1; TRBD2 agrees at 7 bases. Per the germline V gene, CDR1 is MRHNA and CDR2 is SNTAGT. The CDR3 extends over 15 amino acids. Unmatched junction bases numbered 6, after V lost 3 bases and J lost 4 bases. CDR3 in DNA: TGTGCCAGCAGTGAGGGGGGGTCGGAATACAATGAGCAGTTCTTC. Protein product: CASSEGGSEYNEQFF.

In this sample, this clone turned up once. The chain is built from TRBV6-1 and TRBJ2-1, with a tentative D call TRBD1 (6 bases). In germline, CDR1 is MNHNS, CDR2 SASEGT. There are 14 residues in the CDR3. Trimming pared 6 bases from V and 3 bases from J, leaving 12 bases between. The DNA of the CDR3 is TGTGCCAGCAGGTTCGTAGGGGGCTACAATGAGCAGTTCTTC. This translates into CASRFVGGYNEQFF.

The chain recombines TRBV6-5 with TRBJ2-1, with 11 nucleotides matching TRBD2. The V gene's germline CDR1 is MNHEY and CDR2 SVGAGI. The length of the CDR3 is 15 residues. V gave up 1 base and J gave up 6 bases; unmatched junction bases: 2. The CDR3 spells CASSYLAGGGNEQFF. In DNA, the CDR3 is TGTGCCAGCAGTTACTTAGCGGGGGGGGGCAATGAGCAGTTCTTC.

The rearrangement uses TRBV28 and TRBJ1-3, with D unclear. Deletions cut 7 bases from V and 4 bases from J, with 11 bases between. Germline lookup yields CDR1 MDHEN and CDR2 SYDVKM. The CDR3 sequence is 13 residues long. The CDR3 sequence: CASTSPGGNTIYF. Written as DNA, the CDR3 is TGTGCCAGCACTTCCCCCGGGGGAAACACCATATATTTT.

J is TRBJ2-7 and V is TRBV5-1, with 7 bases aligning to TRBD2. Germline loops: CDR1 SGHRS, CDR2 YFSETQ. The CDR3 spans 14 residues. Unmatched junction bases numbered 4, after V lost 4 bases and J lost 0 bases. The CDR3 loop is CASSLWGGSYEQYF. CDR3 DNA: TGCGCCAGCAGCCTTTGGGGGGGCTCCTACGAGCAGTACTTC.

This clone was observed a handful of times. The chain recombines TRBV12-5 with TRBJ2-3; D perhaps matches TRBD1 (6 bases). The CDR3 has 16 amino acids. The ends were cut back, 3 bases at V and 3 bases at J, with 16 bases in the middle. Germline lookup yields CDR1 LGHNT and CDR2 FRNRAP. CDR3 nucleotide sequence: TGTGCTAGTGGTTTCGGTCAGGGGTCGGTGACAGATACGCAGTATTTT. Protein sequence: CASGFGQGSVTDTQYF.

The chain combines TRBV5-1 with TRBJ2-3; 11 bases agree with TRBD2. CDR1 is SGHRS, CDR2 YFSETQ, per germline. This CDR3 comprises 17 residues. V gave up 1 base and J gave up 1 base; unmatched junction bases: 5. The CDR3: CASSLSLAGGRTDTQYF. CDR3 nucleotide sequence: TGCGCCAGCAGCTTGTCGCTAGCGGGGGGACGCACAGATACGCAGTATTTT.

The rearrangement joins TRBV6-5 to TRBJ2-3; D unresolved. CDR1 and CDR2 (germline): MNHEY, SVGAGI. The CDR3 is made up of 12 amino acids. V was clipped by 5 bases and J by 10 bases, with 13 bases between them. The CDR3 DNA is TGTGCCAGCAGTGATCCCGACTCCGCGCAGTATTTT. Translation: CASSDPDSAQYF.

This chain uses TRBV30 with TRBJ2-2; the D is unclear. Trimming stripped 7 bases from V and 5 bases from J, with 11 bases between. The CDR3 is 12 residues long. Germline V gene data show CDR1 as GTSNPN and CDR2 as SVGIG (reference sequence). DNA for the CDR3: TGTGCCTTCTTCAGTTGGACCGGGGAGCTGTTTTTT. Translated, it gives CAFFSWTGELFF.

CDR3: CASSIWHNSNQPQHF. CDR3 sequence (DNA): TGTGCCAGTAGTATATGGCATAATAGCAATCAGCCCCAGCATTTT. This chain joins TRBV19 and TRBJ1-5; D is uncertain. The CDR3 extends over 15 amino acids. Deletions cut 2 bases from V and 0 bases from J, with 8 bases between. CDR1 and CDR2 (germline): LNHDA, SQIVND (reference sequence).

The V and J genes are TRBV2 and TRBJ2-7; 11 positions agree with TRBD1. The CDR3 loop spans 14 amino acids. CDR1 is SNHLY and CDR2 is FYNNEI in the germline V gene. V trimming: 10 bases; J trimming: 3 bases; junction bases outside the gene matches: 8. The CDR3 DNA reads TGTGCCATCACGTTGGGACAGGGGGTCTACGAGCAGTACTTC. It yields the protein CAITLGQGVYEQYF.

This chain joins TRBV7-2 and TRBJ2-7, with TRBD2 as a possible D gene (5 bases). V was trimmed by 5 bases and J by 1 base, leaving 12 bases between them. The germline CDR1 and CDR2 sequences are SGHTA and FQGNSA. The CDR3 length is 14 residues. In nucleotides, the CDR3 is TGTGCCAGCAGCCCGTTCCCGGGATCCTACGAGCAGTACTTC. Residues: CASSPFPGSYEQYF.

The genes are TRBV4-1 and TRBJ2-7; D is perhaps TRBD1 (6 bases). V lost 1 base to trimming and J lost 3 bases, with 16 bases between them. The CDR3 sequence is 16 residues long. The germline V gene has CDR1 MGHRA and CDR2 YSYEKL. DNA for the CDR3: TGCGCCAGCAGCCAAGGGGTCCGGACAGACGACTACGAGCAGTACTTC. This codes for CASSQGVRTDDYEQYF.

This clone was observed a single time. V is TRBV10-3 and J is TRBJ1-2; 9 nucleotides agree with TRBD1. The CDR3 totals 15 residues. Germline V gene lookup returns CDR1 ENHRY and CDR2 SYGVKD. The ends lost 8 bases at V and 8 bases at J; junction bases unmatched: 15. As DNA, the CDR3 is TGTGCCATCGGCAGAACGCCGGGACAGGGAGGCGGCTACACCTTC. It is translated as CAIGRTPGQGGGYTF.

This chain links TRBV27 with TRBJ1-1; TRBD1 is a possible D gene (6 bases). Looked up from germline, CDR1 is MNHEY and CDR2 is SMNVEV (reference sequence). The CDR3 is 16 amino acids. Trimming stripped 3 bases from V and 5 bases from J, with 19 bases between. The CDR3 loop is CASSFQGLLPLTEAFF. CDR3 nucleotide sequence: TGTGCCAGCAGTTTCCAGGGGTTGCTCCCTCTGACTGAAGCTTTCTTT.

The CDR3 region is CATQTGFEKLFF. The CDR3 nucleotides read TGTGCCACCCAGACAGGGTTTGAAAAACTGTTTTTT. This rearrangement joins TRBV28 to TRBJ1-4; 7 nucleotides align to TRBD1. Germline CDR1 reads MDHEN; CDR2 reads SYDVKM. Unmatched junction bases numbered 6, after V lost 10 bases and J lost 7 bases. There are 12 residues in the CDR3.

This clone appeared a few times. The CDR3 region is CASSYARTGGLGEQYF. The CDR3, as DNA: TGTGCCAGCAGTTACGCTCGGACAGGGGGACTGGGGGAGCAGTACTTC. The V gene is TRBV6-5, the J gene TRBJ2-7; 10 bases align to TRBD1. Germline V lookup: CDR1 MNHEY, CDR2 SVGAGI. This CDR3 region has 16 residues. V shed 2 bases and J 7 bases; nucleotides not matched to a gene: 11.

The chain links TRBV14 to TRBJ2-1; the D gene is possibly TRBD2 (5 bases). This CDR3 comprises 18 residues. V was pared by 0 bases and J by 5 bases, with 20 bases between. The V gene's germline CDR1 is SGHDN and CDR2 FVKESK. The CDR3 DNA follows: TGTGCCAGCAGCCAAGATTCGGACTCCTGGTTCCCTCACAATGAGCAGTTCTTC. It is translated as CASSQDSDSWFPHNEQFF.

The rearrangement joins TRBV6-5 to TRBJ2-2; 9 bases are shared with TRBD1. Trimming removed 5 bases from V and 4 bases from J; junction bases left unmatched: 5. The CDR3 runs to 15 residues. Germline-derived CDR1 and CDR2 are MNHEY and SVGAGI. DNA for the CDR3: TGTGCCAGCAGTGGGTCGGACAGGGGCACCGGGGAGCTGTTTTTT. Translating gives CASSGSDRGTGELFF.

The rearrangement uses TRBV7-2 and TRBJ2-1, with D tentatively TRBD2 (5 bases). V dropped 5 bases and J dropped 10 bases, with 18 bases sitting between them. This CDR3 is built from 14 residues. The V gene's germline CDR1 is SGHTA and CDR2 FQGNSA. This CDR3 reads CASSDGGLLREQFF. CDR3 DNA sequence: TGTGCCAGCAGCGATGGAGGTTTACTTAGGGAGCAGTTCTTC.

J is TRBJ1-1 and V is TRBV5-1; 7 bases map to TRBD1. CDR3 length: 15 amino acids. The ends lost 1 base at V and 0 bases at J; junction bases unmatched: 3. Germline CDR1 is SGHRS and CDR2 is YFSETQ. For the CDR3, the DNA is TGCGCCAGCAGCTTGAGACAGGGCGTGAACACTGAAGCTTTCTTT. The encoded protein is CASSLRQGVNTEAFF.

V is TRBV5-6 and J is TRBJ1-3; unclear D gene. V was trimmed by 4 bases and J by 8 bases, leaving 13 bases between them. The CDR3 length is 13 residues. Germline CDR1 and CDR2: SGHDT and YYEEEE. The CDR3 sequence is CASSALSGDTIYF. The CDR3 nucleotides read TGTGCCAGCAGCGCCCTAAGCGGGGACACCATATATTTT. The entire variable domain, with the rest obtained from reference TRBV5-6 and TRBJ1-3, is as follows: DAGVTQSPTHLIKTRGQQVTLRCSPKSGHDTVSWYQQALGQGPQFIFQYYEEEERQRGNFPDRFSGHQFPNYSSELNVNALLLGDSALYLCASSALSGDTIYFGEGSWLTVV.

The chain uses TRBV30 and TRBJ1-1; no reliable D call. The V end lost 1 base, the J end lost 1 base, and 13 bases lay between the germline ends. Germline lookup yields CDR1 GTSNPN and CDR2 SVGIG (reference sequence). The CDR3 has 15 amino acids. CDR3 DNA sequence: TGTGCCTGGAGTGCTGGCAGTCAACCGAACACTGAAGCTTTCTTT. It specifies CAWSAGSQPNTEAFF.